The source of this TCR beta chain is a study of blood T cell repertoires in COVID-19. Using immunoSEQ multiplex PCR, the repertoire was profiled, and TCRdb retains in-frame clones only, with some absent. The sample has approximately 210,000 clones, 94% seen once. Seattle researchers signed up patients amid active infection and tracked them longitudinally. The CDR3 extends over 14 amino acids. The germline V and J ends were trimmed by 0 bases and 1 base, with 6 bases remaining between them. Germline CDR1 and CDR2: SNHLY and FYNNEI. The origin of this receptor is a man younger than 45 with COVID-19, enrolled during active disease. V usage is TRBV2 and J usage is TRBJ1-1; the D is unclear. Material: peripheral blood. CDR3 loop: CASSEAAGNTEAFF. The CDR3 DNA reads TGTGCCAGCAGTGAAGCGGCAGGGAACACTGAAGCTTTCTTT.